This T cell receptor (beta chain) is from a study of cytomegalovirus exposure and HLA in healthy donors. Across the study: There were under 140 million unique TCR beta sequences, drawn from 150 million to 200 million T cells, in an earlier analysis. Study findings and constraints: In a later analysis, HLA-associated beta chains showed higher expansion and lower generation probabilities than comparable chains. What was likely a sequencing artifact was a cluster of highly shared sequence variants.

A multiplex PCR was run with 60 Vbeta primers and 13 Jbeta primers. Data came from immunoSEQ multiplex PCR; TCRdb stores just in-frame clones and leaves some out. The profile shows roughly 160,000 clones, under 80% of them singletons. To note about this clone: Antigen unknown.

The CDR3 is made up of 16 amino acids. CDR1 and CDR2 from the germline V gene are PRHDT and FYEKMQ (reference sequence). V lost 4 bases, J lost 4 bases, and 19 bases lay in between. What was sequenced was PBMCs. The chain is built from TRBV13 and TRBJ1-1; tentative D call: TRBD1 (5 bases). This receptor was identified in a man aged 35 to 55 in good health and CMV-seronegative. This chain's CDR3 is CASSSQESALITEAFF. In nucleotides, the CDR3 is TGTGCCAGCAGCTCACAGGAATCCGCTTTGATCACTGAAGCTTTCTTT.